This entry lists 10 T cell receptor beta chains sequenced from one sample in a study of read filtering for tumor transcriptome and immune sequencing. This library used 300 to 500 ng RNA and molecular barcoded adaptors spanning alpha/delta and beta/gamma chains. TCRdb re-called the reads with MiXCR, one entry per CDR3 protein. Here the sample spans tens of thousands of distinct CDR3 sequences, roughly 20% being singletons. Specimen: a population of CD138-negative cells sorted from bone marrow. The receptors were gathered from a donor aged 40 or older with multiple myeloma.

This clonotype was recorded a few times. Being one base from a much bigger clone, this may be a read error. The rearrangement links TRBV7-9 to TRBJ2-1; no reliable D call. CDR1 SEHNR and CDR2 FQNEAQ come from the germline V gene (reference sequence). There are 12 residues in the CDR3. V lost 5 bases and J lost 8, with 10 bases in between. The CDR3 reads CASSGHRYEQFF. CDR3 nucleotide sequence: TGTGCCAGCAGCGGCCACCGTTATGAGCAGTTCTTC.

This clonotype has a count of ten or more. The V and J genes are TRBV20-1 and TRBJ2-1, with 9 bases matching TRBD2. The CDR3 totals 14 residues. Germline values: CDR1 DFQATT, CDR2 SNEGSKA (reference sequence). J lost 3 bases, V lost 5 bases, and 5 bases had no gene match. The CDR3 region is CSAQETSGYNEQFF. The CDR3 region has the DNA TGCAGTGCTCAGGAGACTAGCGGCTACAATGAGCAGTTCTTC.

This clonotype appeared many times. The V and J genes are TRBV7-9 and TRBJ1-5, with TRBD1 as a possible D gene (5 bases). V lost 1 base to trimming and J lost 1 base, with 8 bases between them. Per germline, CDR1 SEHNR and CDR2 FQNEAQ (reference sequence). This CDR3 has 15 amino acids. CDR3 loop: CASSLGDASNQPQHF. In DNA, the CDR3 is TGTGCCAGCAGCTTAGGGGACGCCAGCAATCAGCCCCAGCATTTT.

This clonotype was found many times. V is TRBV9 and J is TRBJ1-4; D gene uncertain. V lost 0 bases to trimming and J lost 8 bases, with 14 bases between them. CDR3 length: 15 amino acids. The germline V gene encodes CDR1 SGDLS and CDR2 YYNGEE. In nucleotides, the CDR3 is TGTGCCAGCAGCGTAGAGCCTCCCCCATGGGAAAAACTGTTTTTT. It encodes CASSVEPPPWEKLFF.

By proportion, this clonotype is medium-sized. The chain is built from TRBV21-1 and TRBJ2-1; whether TRBD2, the table's D call, matches the DNA was not checked. TRBV21-1 is deemed a pseudogene. The CDR3 is made up of 9 amino acids. CDR3 region: CASSKPLFF. CDR3 sequence (DNA): TGTGCCAGCAGCAAGCCGCTGTTCTTC.

This clonotype came up many times. V usage is TRBV6-2 or TRBV6-3 and J usage is TRBJ2-7; D uncertain. The CDR3 length is 14 residues. The germline V gene has CDR1 MNHEY and CDR2 SVGEGT. V lost 1 base and J 6 bases, leaving 13 bases between the germline ends. The CDR3 protein is CASSYYGPRGEQYF. For the CDR3, the DNA is TGTGCCAGCAGTTACTACGGACCTCGAGGCGAGCAGTACTTC.

This clonotype has ten or more counts. The chain combines TRBV7-6 with TRBJ2-2, with no clear D. V gave up 3 bases and J gave up 6 bases, with 8 bases separating them. Per the germline V gene, CDR1 is SGHVS and CDR2 is FNYEAQ. The CDR3 loop spans 13 amino acids. CDR3 bases: TGTGCCAGCAGCTTGACCCCTCCCGGGGAGCTGTTTTTT. It codes for CASSLTPPGELFF.

This clonotype was counted many times. The chain couples TRBV7-9 to TRBJ2-7, with TRBD1 as a possible D gene (5 bases). The germline V gene encodes CDR1 SEHNR and CDR2 FQNEAQ (reference sequence). V was cut by 4 bases and J by 0 bases, with 7 bases left in between. CDR3 length equals 13 residues. The chain's CDR3 is CASSSTDSYEQYF. CDR3 nucleotides: TGTGCCAGCAGCTCGACAGACTCCTACGAGCAGTACTTC.

This clonotype was detected many times. V and J are TRBV12-3 or TRBV12-4 and TRBJ2-1; D remains unclear. Trimming stripped 1 base from V and 9 bases from J, with 10 bases between. The CDR3 has 13 amino acids. The CDR3 region is CASSLGYPAEQFF. Here the CDR3 DNA reads TGTGCCAGCAGTTTAGGTTACCCGGCTGAGCAGTTCTTC.

This clonotype was counted at least ten times. The chain links TRBV19 to TRBJ2-1, with a tentative D call TRBD1 (5 bases). Germline V lookup: CDR1 LNHDA, CDR2 SQIVND (reference sequence). Trimming shortened V by 0 bases and J by 5 bases, and 20 bases separated the two germline ends. The CDR3 consists of 18 residues. CDR3 sequence (DNA): TGTGCCAGTAGTATAGATCTATTGTCAGGGTTTCGTCACAATGAGCAGTTCTTC. The encoded protein is CASSIDLLSGFRHNEQFF.